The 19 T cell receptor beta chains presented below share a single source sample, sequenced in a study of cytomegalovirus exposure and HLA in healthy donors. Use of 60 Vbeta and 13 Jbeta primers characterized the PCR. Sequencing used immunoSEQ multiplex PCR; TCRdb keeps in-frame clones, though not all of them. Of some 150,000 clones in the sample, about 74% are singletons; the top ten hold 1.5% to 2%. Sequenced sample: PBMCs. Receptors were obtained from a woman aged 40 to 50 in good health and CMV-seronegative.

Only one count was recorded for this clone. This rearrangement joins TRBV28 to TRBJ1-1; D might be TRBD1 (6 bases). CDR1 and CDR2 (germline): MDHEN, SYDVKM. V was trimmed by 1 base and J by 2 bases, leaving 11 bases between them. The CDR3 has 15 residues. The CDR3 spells CASSLYGGANTEAFF. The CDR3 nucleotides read TGTGCCAGCAGTTTATATGGGGGGGCAAACACTGAAGCTTTCTTT.

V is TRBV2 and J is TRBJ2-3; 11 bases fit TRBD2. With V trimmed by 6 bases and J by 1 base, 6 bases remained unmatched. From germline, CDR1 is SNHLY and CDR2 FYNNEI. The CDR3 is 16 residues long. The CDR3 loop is CASSPRLAGRTDTQYF. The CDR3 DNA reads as TGTGCCAGCAGCCCAAGACTAGCGGGGCGCACAGATACGCAGTATTTT. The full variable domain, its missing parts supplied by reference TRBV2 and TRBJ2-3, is EPEVTQTPSHQVTQMGQEVILRCVPISNHLYFYWYRQILGQKVEFLVSFYNNEISEKSEIFDDQFSVERPDGSNFTLKIRSTKLEDSAMYFCASSPRLAGRTDTQYFGPGTRLTVL.

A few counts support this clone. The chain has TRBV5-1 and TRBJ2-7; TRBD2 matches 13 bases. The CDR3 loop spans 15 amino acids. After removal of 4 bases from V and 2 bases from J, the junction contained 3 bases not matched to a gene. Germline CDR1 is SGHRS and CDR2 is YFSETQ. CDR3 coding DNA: TGCGCCAGCAGCCGGGGGACTAGCGGGACCTACGAGCAGTACTTC. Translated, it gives CASSRGTSGTYEQYF. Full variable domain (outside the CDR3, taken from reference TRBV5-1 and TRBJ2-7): KAGVTQTPRYLIKTRGQQVTLSCSPISGHRSVSWYQQTPGQGLQFLFEYFSETQRNKGNFPGRFSGRQFSNSRSEMNVSTLELGDSALYLCASSRGTSGTYEQYFGPGTRLTVT.

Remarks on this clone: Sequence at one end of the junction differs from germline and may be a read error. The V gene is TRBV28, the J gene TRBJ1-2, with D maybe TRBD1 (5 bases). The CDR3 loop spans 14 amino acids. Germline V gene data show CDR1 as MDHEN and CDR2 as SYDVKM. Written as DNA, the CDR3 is TGTGCCAGCACTTTAGGGACTTCGAACTATGGCTACACCTTC. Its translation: CASTLGTSNYGYTF.

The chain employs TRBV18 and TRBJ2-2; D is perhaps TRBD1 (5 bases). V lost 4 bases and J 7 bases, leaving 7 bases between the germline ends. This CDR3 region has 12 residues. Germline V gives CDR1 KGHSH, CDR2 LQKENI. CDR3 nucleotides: TGTGCCAGCTCACTTGACAGCGGGGAGCTGTTTTTT. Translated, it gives CASSLDSGELFF.

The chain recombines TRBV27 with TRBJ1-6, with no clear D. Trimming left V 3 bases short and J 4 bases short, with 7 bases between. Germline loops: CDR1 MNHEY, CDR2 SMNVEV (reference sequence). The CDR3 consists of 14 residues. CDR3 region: CASSLAGYNSPLHF. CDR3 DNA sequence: TGTGCCAGCAGTTTGGCAGGATATAATTCACCCCTCCACTTT.

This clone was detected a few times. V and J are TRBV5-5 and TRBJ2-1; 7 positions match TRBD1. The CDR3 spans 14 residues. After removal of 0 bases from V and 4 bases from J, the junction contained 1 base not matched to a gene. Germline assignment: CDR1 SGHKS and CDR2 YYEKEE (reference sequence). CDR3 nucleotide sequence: TGTGCCAGCAGCTTGGCCAGGGGGTACAATGAGCAGTTCTTC. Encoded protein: CASSLARGYNEQFF.

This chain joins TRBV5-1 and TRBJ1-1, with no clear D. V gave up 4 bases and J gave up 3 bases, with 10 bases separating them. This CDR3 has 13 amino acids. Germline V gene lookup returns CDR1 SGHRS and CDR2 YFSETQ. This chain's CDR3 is CASSRLSDTEAFF. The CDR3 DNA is TGCGCCAGCAGCCGCCTCTCGGACACTGAAGCTTTCTTT.

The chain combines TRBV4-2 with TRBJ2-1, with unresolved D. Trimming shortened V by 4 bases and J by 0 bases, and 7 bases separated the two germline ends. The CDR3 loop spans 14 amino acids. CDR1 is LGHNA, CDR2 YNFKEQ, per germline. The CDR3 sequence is CASSPSSSYNEQFF. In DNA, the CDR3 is TGTGCCAGCAGCCCGTCTAGCTCCTACAATGAGCAGTTCTTC.

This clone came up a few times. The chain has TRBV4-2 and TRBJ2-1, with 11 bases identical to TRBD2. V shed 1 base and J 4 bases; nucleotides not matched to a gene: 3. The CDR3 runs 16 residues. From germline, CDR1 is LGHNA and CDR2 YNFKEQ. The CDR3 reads CASSQATSGVYNEQFF. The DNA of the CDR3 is TGTGCCAGCAGCCAAGCGACTAGCGGGGTTTACAATGAGCAGTTCTTC.

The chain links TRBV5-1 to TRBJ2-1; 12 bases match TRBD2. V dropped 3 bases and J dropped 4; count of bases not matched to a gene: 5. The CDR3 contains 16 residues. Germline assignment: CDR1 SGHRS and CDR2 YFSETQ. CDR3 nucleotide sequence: TGCGCCAGCAGCTATAGCGGGACTAGCGGGTACAATGAGCAGTTCTTC. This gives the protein CASSYSGTSGYNEQFF.

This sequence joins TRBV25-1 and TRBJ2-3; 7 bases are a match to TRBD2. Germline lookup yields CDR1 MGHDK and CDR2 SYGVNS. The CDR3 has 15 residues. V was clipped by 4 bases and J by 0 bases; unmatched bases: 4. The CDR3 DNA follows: TGTGCCAGCAGTGGGGGGGGGACTAGCACAGATACGCAGTATTTT. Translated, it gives CASSGGGTSTDTQYF.

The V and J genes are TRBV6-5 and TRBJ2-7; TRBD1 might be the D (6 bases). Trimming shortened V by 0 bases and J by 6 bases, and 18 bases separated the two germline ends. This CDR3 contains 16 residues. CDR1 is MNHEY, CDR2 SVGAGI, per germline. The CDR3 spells CASSYSLRTDSREQYF. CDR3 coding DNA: TGTGCCAGCAGTTACTCGTTGAGGACAGACTCCCGCGAGCAGTACTTC.

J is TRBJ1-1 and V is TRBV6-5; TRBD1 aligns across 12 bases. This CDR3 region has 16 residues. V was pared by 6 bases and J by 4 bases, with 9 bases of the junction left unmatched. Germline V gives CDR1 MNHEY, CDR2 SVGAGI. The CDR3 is CASRYQPGQGATEAFF. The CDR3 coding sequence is TGTGCCAGCAGATACCAACCGGGACAGGGGGCCACTGAAGCTTTCTTT.

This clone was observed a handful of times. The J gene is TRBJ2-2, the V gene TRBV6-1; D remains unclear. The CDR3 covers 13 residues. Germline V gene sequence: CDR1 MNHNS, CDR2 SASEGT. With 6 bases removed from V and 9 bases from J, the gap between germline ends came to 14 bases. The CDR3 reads CASRATVMWELFF. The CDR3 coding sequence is TGTGCCAGCAGGGCTACAGTGATGTGGGAGCTGTTTTTT.

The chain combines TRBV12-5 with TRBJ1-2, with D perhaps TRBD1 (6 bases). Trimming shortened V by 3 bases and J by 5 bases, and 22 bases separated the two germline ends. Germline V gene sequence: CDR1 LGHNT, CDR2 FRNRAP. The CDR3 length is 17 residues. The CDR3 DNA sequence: TGTGCTAGTGGTTTCGCCCTCCTGGGGGCAGGTAGTTATGGCTACACCTTC. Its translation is CASGFALLGAGSYGYTF.

This CDR3 reads CATSRPSGASYEQYF. In DNA, the CDR3 is TGTGCCACCAGCAGACCTTCAGGGGCCTCCTACGAGCAGTACTTC. The V and J genes are TRBV15 and TRBJ2-7, with D tentatively TRBD1 (6 bases). The CDR3 runs to 15 residues. Germline V gives CDR1 LNHNV, CDR2 YYDKDF (reference sequence). Trimming removed 2 bases from V and 0 bases from J, with 11 bases in between. Looking up the rest from reference TRBV15 and TRBJ2-7 gives the full variable domain: DAMVIQNPRYQVTQFGKPVTLSCSQTLNHNVMYWYQQKSSQAPKLLFHYYDKDFNNEADTPDNFQSRRPNTSFCFLDIRSPGLGDTAMYLCATSRPSGASYEQYFGPGTRLTVT.

The CDR3 region has the DNA TGTGCCAGCAGCCAAGATAGGGGGACTGAAGCTTTCTTT. The encoded protein is CASSQDRGTEAFF. The chain links TRBV4-2 to TRBJ1-1, with D possibly matching TRBD1 (6 bases). This CDR3 spans 13 amino acids. Germline loops: CDR1 LGHNA, CDR2 YNFKEQ. The V gene lost 0 bases and the J gene lost 5 bases, with 7 bases spanning the gap.

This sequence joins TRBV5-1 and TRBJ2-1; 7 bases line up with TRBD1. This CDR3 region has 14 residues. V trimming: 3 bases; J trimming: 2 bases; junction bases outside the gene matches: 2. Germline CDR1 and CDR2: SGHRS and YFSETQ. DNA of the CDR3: TGCGCCAGCAGCTGGGACAGTGCCTACAATGAGCAGTTCTTC. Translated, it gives CASSWDSAYNEQFF.